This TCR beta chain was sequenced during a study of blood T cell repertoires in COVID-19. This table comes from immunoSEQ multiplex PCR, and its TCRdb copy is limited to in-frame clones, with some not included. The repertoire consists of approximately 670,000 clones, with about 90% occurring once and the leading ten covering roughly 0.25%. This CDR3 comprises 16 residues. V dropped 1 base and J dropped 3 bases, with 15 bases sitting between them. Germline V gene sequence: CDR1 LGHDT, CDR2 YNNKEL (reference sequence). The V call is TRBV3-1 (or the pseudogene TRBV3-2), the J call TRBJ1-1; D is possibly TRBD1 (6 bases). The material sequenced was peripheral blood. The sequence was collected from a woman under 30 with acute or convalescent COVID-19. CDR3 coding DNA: TGTGCCAGCAGCCAAGCCGGGACACTAGGGTACACTGAAGCTTTCTTT. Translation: CASSQAGTLGYTEAFF.